The rows below give T cell receptor beta chains drawn from one sample of a study of beta chain features in type 1 diabetes. TCRdb keeps only in-frame clones here, not all; method: immunoSEQ multiplex PCR. This table has tens of thousands of clones, roughly 30% appearing once. Sequencing was performed on stem cell memory CD4+ T cells from blood. Every receptor here comes from a woman between 18 and 30 years old in good health. The CDR3 runs from the conserved cysteine through the conserved F or W. A D gene is named only where the DNA matches it firmly. Clone size is not always given. Where it is, it says once, few, many or a class for expanded clones.

j_gene: TRBJ2-7; abundance: .; d_gene: TRBD2; v_gene: TRBV9; CDR3nt: TGTGCCAGCAGCGTAGTAGGGCTAGCGGGGGGCCATAGCTCCTACGAGCAGTACTTC; CDR3aa: CASSVVGLAGGHSSYEQYF
j_gene: TRBJ2-1; abundance: few; d_gene: .; v_gene: TRBV7-6; CDR3nt: TGTGCCAGCAGCTTGGCCGAGGGCGATGAGCAGTTCTTC; CDR3aa: CASSLAEGDEQFF
j_gene: TRBJ2-1; abundance: .; d_gene: TRBD2; v_gene: TRBV7-9; CDR3nt: TGTGCCAGCAGCCCTCCTATTGTAGCGGGCCTCTACAATGAGCAGTTCTTC; CDR3aa: CASSPPIVAGLYNEQFF
j_gene: TRBJ1-3; abundance: few; d_gene: .; v_gene: TRBV7-9; CDR3nt: TGTGCCAGCAGCTTAGAACGGGTCTCTGGAAACACCATATATTTT; CDR3aa: CASSLERVSGNTIYF
j_gene: TRBJ2-5; abundance: .; d_gene: .; v_gene: TRBV5-1; CDR3nt: TGCGCCAGCAGATTGACAGAAGAGACCCAGTACTTC; CDR3aa: CASRLTEETQYF
j_gene: TRBJ2-5; abundance: .; d_gene: TRBD1; v_gene: TRBV7-6; CDR3nt: TGTGCCAGCAGCCTCCCCGGGACAGGGCAGACCCAGTACTTC; CDR3aa: CASSLPGTGQTQYF
j_gene: TRBJ1-5; abundance: few; d_gene: TRBD1; v_gene: TRBV7-2; CDR3nt: TGTGCCAGCAGCTGGGGGACAGCCTATCAGCCCCAGCATTTT; CDR3aa: CASSWGTAYQPQHF
j_gene: TRBJ2-7; abundance: .; d_gene: .; v_gene: TRBV6-5; CDR3nt: TGTGCCAGCAGTTCCCTCTACGAGCAGTACTTC; CDR3aa: CASSSLYEQYF
j_gene: TRBJ1-1; abundance: .; d_gene: TRBD1; v_gene: TRBV18; CDR3nt: TGTGCCAGCTCAAGGACAGGCGACACTGAAGCTTTCTTT; CDR3aa: CASSRTGDTEAFF
j_gene: TRBJ2-7; abundance: .; d_gene: .; v_gene: TRBV5-1; CDR3nt: TGCGCCAGCAGCGGCGGGCTGGATGGAAGCAGCTCCTACGAGCAGTACTTC; CDR3aa: CASSGGLDGSSSYEQYF
j_gene: TRBJ2-3; abundance: .; d_gene: .; v_gene: TRBV5-1; CDR3nt: TGCGCCAGCAGATCGAGTACAGATACGCAGTATTTT; CDR3aa: CASRSSTDTQYF
j_gene: TRBJ1-1; abundance: few; d_gene: .; v_gene: TRBV2; CDR3nt: TGTGCGGCGGGGGCTGACACTGAAGCTTTCTTT; CDR3aa: CAAGADTEAFF
j_gene: TRBJ2-1; abundance: few; d_gene: TRBD2; v_gene: TRBV19; CDR3nt: TGTGCCAGTAGTATGGGACTAGCGGGATCCGATGAGCAGTTCTTC; CDR3aa: CASSMGLAGSDEQFF
j_gene: TRBJ2-1; abundance: .; d_gene: .; v_gene: TRBV4-3; CDR3nt: TGCGCCAGCAGCCAAGATTTATCCCAGGCCCGGCTCTTC; CDR3aa: CASSQDLSQARLF
j_gene: TRBJ1-3; abundance: .; d_gene: TRBD1; v_gene: TRBV30; CDR3nt: TGTGCCTCCGAACAGGGGGGCTATTCTGGAAACACCATATATTTT; CDR3aa: CASEQGGYSGNTIYF
j_gene: TRBJ1-1; abundance: few; d_gene: .; v_gene: TRBV29-1; CDR3nt: TGCAGCGTGCGGGCGGCGGGTGGAAGCACTGAAGCTTTCTTT; CDR3aa: CSVRAAGGSTEAFF
j_gene: TRBJ1-1; abundance: .; d_gene: TRBD1; v_gene: TRBV7-2; CDR3nt: TGTGCCAGCAGCCCCCGGGACAGGGGGTACACTGAAGCTTTCTTT; CDR3aa: CASSPRDRGYTEAFF
j_gene: TRBJ1-1; abundance: .; d_gene: .; v_gene: TRBV7-9; CDR3nt: TGCGCCAGCAGCTCCGGGACAACGAACACTGAAGCTTTCTTT; CDR3aa: CASSSGTTNTEAFF
j_gene: TRBJ1-2; abundance: few; d_gene: .; v_gene: TRBV30; CDR3nt: TGTGCCTGGAGCCACCAGGGGCTGGACTATGGCTACACCTTC; CDR3aa: CAWSHQGLDYGYTF
j_gene: TRBJ1-1; abundance: .; d_gene: TRBD1; v_gene: TRBV5-6; CDR3nt: TGTGCCAGCATCTTTCGGGGCAGGGGGCATGGCACTGAAGCTTTCTTT; CDR3aa: CASIFRGRGHGTEAFF
j_gene: TRBJ1-2; abundance: .; d_gene: TRBD1; v_gene: TRBV19; CDR3nt: TGTGCCAGTAGTGCTCAGGGGGCTGGGGGCTACACCTTC; CDR3aa: CASSAQGAGGYTF
j_gene: TRBJ2-7; abundance: .; d_gene: .; v_gene: TRBV15; CDR3nt: TGTGCCACCGCAGTCGGAACTAACTCCTACGAGCAGTACTTC; CDR3aa: CATAVGTNSYEQYF
j_gene: TRBJ2-7; abundance: .; d_gene: TRBD1; v_gene: TRBV29-1; CDR3nt: TGCAGCGTTGTTGCCGGGACAGGGACCTACGAGCAGTACTTC; CDR3aa: CSVVAGTGTYEQYF
j_gene: TRBJ2-7; abundance: .; d_gene: .; v_gene: TRBV11-2; CDR3nt: TGTGCCAGCAGCTTACAGGTCTCCTACGAGCAGTACTTC; CDR3aa: CASSLQVSYEQYF
j_gene: TRBJ2-6; abundance: .; d_gene: .; v_gene: TRBV19; CDR3nt: TGTGCCAGTAGTATGCGAGTCTCTGGGGCCAACGTCCTGACTTTC; CDR3aa: CASSMRVSGANVLTF
j_gene: TRBJ1-5; abundance: .; d_gene: .; v_gene: TRBV2; CDR3nt: TGTGCCAGCGACCCAGGGAGCAATCAGCCCCAGCATTTT; CDR3aa: CASDPGSNQPQHF
j_gene: TRBJ1-1; abundance: .; d_gene: .; v_gene: TRBV29-1; CDR3nt: TGCACCCCCTATTGGGGGCGGGACACTGAAGCTTTCTTT; CDR3aa: CTPYWGRDTEAFF
j_gene: TRBJ1-2; abundance: .; d_gene: TRBD1; v_gene: TRBV5-1; CDR3nt: TGCGCCAGCAGCTTGGATGGACAGGGGGCTTATGGCTACACCTTC; CDR3aa: CASSLDGQGAYGYTF
j_gene: TRBJ1-5; abundance: few; d_gene: .; v_gene: TRBV30; CDR3nt: TGTGCCTGGAGTGTACAAGCGGCTAATCAGCCCCAGCATTTT; CDR3aa: CAWSVQAANQPQHF
j_gene: TRBJ2-5; abundance: .; d_gene: TRBD2; v_gene: TRBV4-2; CDR3nt: TGTGCCAGCAGCCAAGATGCGGCTAGCGGGGGGGAGGAGACCCAGTACTTC; CDR3aa: CASSQDAASGGEETQYF
j_gene: TRBJ2-1; abundance: few; d_gene: .; v_gene: TRBV5-1; CDR3nt: TGCGCCAGCAGCTTGGTTCAGGGTATGGGAAATGAGCAGTTCTTC; CDR3aa: CASSLVQGMGNEQFF
j_gene: TRBJ2-3; abundance: .; d_gene: .; v_gene: TRBV5-1; CDR3nt: TGCGCCAGCAGCTTGGCACGGGACACTGGCACAGATACGCAGTATTTT; CDR3aa: CASSLARDTGTDTQYF
j_gene: TRBJ2-5; abundance: few; d_gene: .; v_gene: TRBV11-3; CDR3nt: TGTGCCAGCAGCTATGAGCGGGAGACCCAGTACTTC; CDR3aa: CASSYERETQYF
j_gene: TRBJ2-7; abundance: few; d_gene: TRBD2; v_gene: TRBV11-2; CDR3nt: TGTGCCAGCAGCTTAGGGGGACTAGCGGGATTCACCTACGAGCAGTACTTC; CDR3aa: CASSLGGLAGFTYEQYF
j_gene: TRBJ1-1; abundance: .; d_gene: .; v_gene: TRBV7-2; CDR3nt: TGTGCCAGCAGCACCCGACAGTCCCGGGCTTTCTTT; CDR3aa: CASSTRQSRAFF
j_gene: TRBJ2-7; abundance: .; d_gene: TRBD2; v_gene: TRBV13; CDR3nt: TGTGCCAGCAGCGACCGACTAGCGCGGGAGCAGTACTTC; CDR3aa: CASSDRLAREQYF
j_gene: TRBJ2-1; abundance: few; d_gene: TRBD2; v_gene: TRBV7-9; CDR3nt: TGTGCCAGCAGGACTAGCGGGGGGCCTGATGAGCAGTTCTTC; CDR3aa: CASRTSGGPDEQFF
j_gene: TRBJ2-7; abundance: few; d_gene: TRBD2; v_gene: TRBV7-2; CDR3nt: TGTGCCAGCAGTTTTTATGCGGGAGTGGGATACGAGCAGTACTTC; CDR3aa: CASSFYAGVGYEQYF
j_gene: TRBJ2-5; abundance: once; d_gene: .; v_gene: TRBV7-3; CDR3nt: TGTGCCAGCAGCTGGTCCGGGCAAGAGACCCAGTACTTC; CDR3aa: CASSWSGQETQYF
j_gene: TRBJ2-7; abundance: .; d_gene: TRBD2; v_gene: TRBV30; CDR3nt: TGTGCCTATATAGCGGGACTAGACTACGAGCAGTACTTC; CDR3aa: CAYIAGLDYEQYF
j_gene: TRBJ2-3; abundance: .; d_gene: .; v_gene: TRBV9; CDR3nt: TGTGCCAGCAGCCCCAGGGTCGATACGCAGTATTTT; CDR3aa: CASSPRVDTQYF
j_gene: TRBJ2-5; abundance: .; d_gene: .; v_gene: TRBV7-9; CDR3nt: TGTGCCAGCAGCCAGCCCGGGACTCGCGAAGAGACCCAGTACTTC; CDR3aa: CASSQPGTREETQYF
j_gene: TRBJ1-1; abundance: few; d_gene: TRBD1; v_gene: TRBV6-5; CDR3nt: TGTGCCAGCAGTTACGGAAACAGGGGGCCGCACACTGAAGCTTTCTTT; CDR3aa: CASSYGNRGPHTEAFF
j_gene: TRBJ2-3; abundance: .; d_gene: TRBD2; v_gene: TRBV9; CDR3nt: TGTGCCAGCAGCAGGGGGACTAGCGGAAGGATCCGCACAGATACGCAGTATTTT; CDR3aa: CASSRGTSGRIRTDTQYF
j_gene: TRBJ1-4; abundance: few; d_gene: .; v_gene: TRBV7-2; CDR3nt: TGTGCCAGCAGGGGGCTGTGGGGTGAAAAACTGTTTTTT; CDR3aa: CASRGLWGEKLFF
j_gene: TRBJ1-2; abundance: .; d_gene: TRBD1; v_gene: TRBV29-1; CDR3nt: TGCAGCGTTGCACAGGGGGTTTACGGCTACACCTTC; CDR3aa: CSVAQGVYGYTF
j_gene: TRBJ2-1; abundance: .; d_gene: .; v_gene: TRBV30; CDR3nt: TGTGCCTGGAGCGCTAGCTCCGGTGAGCAGTTCTTC; CDR3aa: CAWSASSGEQFF
j_gene: TRBJ1-1; abundance: few; d_gene: TRBD1; v_gene: TRBV7-9; CDR3nt: TGTGCCAGCAGCCTGGCAGGGGGCATGAACACTGAAGCTTTCTTT; CDR3aa: CASSLAGGMNTEAFF
j_gene: TRBJ2-3; abundance: .; d_gene: .; v_gene: TRBV2; CDR3nt: TGTGCCAGCTCTCCAGATACGCAGTATTTT; CDR3aa: CASSPDTQYF
j_gene: TRBJ1-5; abundance: few; d_gene: TRBD1; v_gene: TRBV6-5; CDR3nt: TGTGCCAGCAGTACCGAGACAGGGGGGCCCCAGCATTTT; CDR3aa: CASSTETGGPQHF
j_gene: TRBJ2-5; abundance: .; d_gene: TRBD2; v_gene: TRBV15; CDR3nt: TGTGCCACCAAGGTAGCGGGAGAGAGGCAAGAGACCCAGTACTTC; CDR3aa: CATKVAGERQETQYF
j_gene: TRBJ2-3; abundance: .; d_gene: .; v_gene: TRBV2; CDR3nt: TGTGCCAGCAGACGGGGTAGCGACGGGGATACGCAGTATTTT; CDR3aa: CASRRGSDGDTQYF
j_gene: TRBJ2-1; abundance: .; d_gene: .; v_gene: TRBV21-1; CDR3nt: TGTGCCAGCAGCAAAGATAGCGGGAGAAAGGACAATGAGCAGTTCTTC; CDR3aa: CASSKDSGRKDNEQFF
j_gene: TRBJ2-5; abundance: .; d_gene: .; v_gene: TRBV18; CDR3nt: TGTGCCAGCTCACCTCGGGAGACCCAGTACTTC; CDR3aa: CASSPRETQYF
j_gene: TRBJ1-1; abundance: .; d_gene: .; v_gene: TRBV5-1; CDR3nt: TGCGCCAGCAGCTTCAGGGAGGGAAACATGAACACTGAAGCTTTCTTT; CDR3aa: CASSFREGNMNTEAFF